A single sample is the source of the 20 T cell receptor beta chains below, sequenced in a study of molecular identifiers for immune sequencing clone quantification (dated by TCRdb to between 2017 and 2018). Libraries were constructed by PCR. TCRdb names NextSeq 500 as the instrument used. TCRdb itself trimmed the public reads at Q25 with fastp, ran MiXCR and retained productive beta chains. Here each entry gathers all rows of one CDR3 protein and keeps the most common genes and DNA. The sample includes about 330,000 distinct CDR3 sequences, with over 20% observed a single time. Roughly 0.7% of the sample goes to the ten largest clones. Sequenced input: naive CD8+ T cells from blood, with Jurkat cell RNA spiked in. Taken with the paper, the label for cell subset or site translates to: FACS-sorted CD8+CD4-CCR7+CD45RA+ naive T cells. These TCRs come from a human donor in good health. Some libraries in this study had Jurkat cell RNA spiked in.

The chain is built from TRBV27 and TRBJ2-3; 10 bases map to TRBD2. Per the germline V gene, CDR1 is MNHEY and CDR2 is SMNVEV (reference sequence). CDR3 size: 15 residues. Trimming removed 6 bases from V and 3 bases from J; junction bases left unmatched: 6. CDR3 nucleotides: TGTGCCAGCAGGCCCGGACTAGCGGAGACAGATACGCAGTATTTT. This sequence encodes CASRPGLAETDTQYF.

As to this clonotype: A far larger clone is only one base removed, so a read error is likely. V gene TRBV28 combines with J gene TRBJ2-2; D is uncertain. This CDR3 has 12 amino acids. The ends were cut back, 8 bases at V and 0 bases at J, with 4 bases in the middle. The germline V gene encodes CDR1 MDHEN and CDR2 SYDVKM. CDR3 nucleotide sequence: TGTGCCAGCGGTCCGAACACCGGGGAGCTGTTTTTT. Translation: CASGPNTGELFF.

The chain combines TRBV14 with TRBJ2-7; 9 bases match TRBD2. From germline, CDR1 is SGHDN and CDR2 FVKESK. Unmatched junction bases numbered 5, after V lost 5 bases and J lost 3 bases. This CDR3 comprises 14 residues. CDR3 in amino acids: CASSSFSGGYEQYF. DNA of the CDR3: TGTGCCAGCAGCTCTTTTAGCGGGGGCTACGAGCAGTACTTC.

This chain connects TRBV6-5 to TRBJ2-7; TRBD1 might be the D (6 bases). V shed 4 bases and J shed 4 bases, with 11 bases lying between them. This CDR3 has 13 residues. In germline, CDR1 is MNHEY, CDR2 SVGAGI. The CDR3 nucleotides read TGTGCCAGCAGTTCCACAACAGGGTACGAGCAGTACTTC. Translating it yields CASSSTTGYEQYF.

This clonotype was detected a few times. This chain joins TRBV2 and TRBJ2-5; 11 bases fit TRBD2. Germline assignment: CDR1 SNHLY and CDR2 FYNNEI. J lost 1 base, V lost 7 bases, and 2 bases had no gene match. The length of the CDR3 is 14 residues. CDR3 nucleotide sequence: TGTGCCAGCACTAGCGGGGGGACCCAAGAGACCCAGTACTTC. Amino acid sequence: CASTSGGTQETQYF.

This clonotype was counted ten times or more. The chain uses TRBV7-2 and TRBJ1-1, with a weak D call TRBD1 (5 bases). The CDR3 runs to 14 residues. Trimming removed 6 bases from V and 4 bases from J, with 15 bases in between. Germline-derived CDR1 and CDR2 are SGHTA and FQGNSA. CDR3 loop: CASRVIVRGTEAFF. The CDR3 bases are TGTGCCAGCAGAGTTATTGTTAGGGGCACTGAAGCTTTCTTT.

The J gene is TRBJ2-3, the V gene TRBV12-3 or TRBV12-4; TRBD2 matches 13 bases. V lost 2 bases and J lost 2; bases outside the gene matches: 4. This CDR3 contains 17 residues. The CDR3 loop reads CASSLTTSGRTTDTQYF. The CDR3 DNA reads as TGTGCCAGCAGTTTAACGACTAGCGGGAGGACCACAGATACGCAGTATTTT.

This clonotype appeared a few times. The chain links TRBV14 to TRBJ1-4; TRBD1 might be the D (6 bases). The CDR3 sequence is 17 residues long. Germline CDR1 is SGHDN and CDR2 is FVKESK. Trimming left V 2 bases short and J 5 bases short, with 18 bases between. The CDR3, as DNA: TGTGCCAGCAGCCAATACCCTCGACAGGAAACGAATGAAAAACTGTTTTTT. This encodes CASSQYPRQETNEKLFF.

There are many counts of this clonotype. V and J are TRBV9 and TRBJ2-2; 7 positions match TRBD2. The germline CDR1 and CDR2 sequences are SGDLS and YYNGEE. This CDR3 has 17 residues. J gave up 7 bases and V 4 bases, and 16 bases lay outside the gene matches. The CDR3 coding sequence is TGTGCCAGCAGCCCCAATAGCGGGTTCGGAACCTACGGGGAGCTGTTTTTT. It encodes CASSPNSGFGTYGELFF.

This clonotype came up many times. The chain's CDR3 is CASSISGGMYNEQFF. Here the CDR3 DNA reads TGTGCCAGTAGTATAAGTGGGGGGATGTACAATGAGCAGTTCTTC. V is TRBV19 and J is TRBJ2-1; a possible D gene is TRBD2 (6 bases). CDR1 LNHDA and CDR2 SQIVND come from the germline V gene (reference sequence). Trimming cost V 2 bases and J 4 bases, with 12 bases left between them. This CDR3 contains 15 residues.

The chain uses TRBV20-1 and TRBJ2-4; D is ambiguous. This CDR3 has 14 residues. Germline V lookup: CDR1 DFQATT, CDR2 SNEGSKA (reference sequence). Trimming removed 5 bases from V and 1 base from J, with 12 bases in between. The CDR3 DNA reads TGCAGTGCTGGTCCAGCGTGGGCCAAAAACATTCAGTACTTC. This translates into CSAGPAWAKNIQYF.

The table lists this clonotype with a count of one. The conserved closing phenylalanine or tryptophan is absent in this CDR3, likely reflecting a read error. The chain couples TRBV4-3 to TRBJ2-7; 9 nucleotides line up with TRBD1. The CDR3 sequence is 16 residues long. J lost 4 bases, V lost 1 base, and 8 bases had no gene match. The germline gives CDR1 LGHNA, CDR2 YSLEER. CDR3 sequence reads: CASSQGSTGGSYEQYY. The CDR3 DNA reads TGCGCCAGCAGCCAAGGTTCGACAGGGGGATCGTACGAGCAGTACTAC.

This chain links TRBV27 with TRBJ2-1; 9 bases map to TRBD2. CDR3 length: 20 residues. V gave up 3 bases and J gave up 8 bases; unmatched junction bases: 23. Germline CDR1 reads MNHEY; CDR2 reads SMNVEV (reference sequence). The CDR3, as DNA: TGTGCCAGCAGTTTCGGTTTTTCTAGTAGCGGGAGAAGTTTGGTCGATGAGCAGTTCTTC. Its protein is CASSFGFSSSGRSLVDEQFF.

This clonotype was recorded a few times. Since a much larger clone is just one base distant, this may be a read error. The chain combines TRBV29-1 with TRBJ1-1; D is ambiguous. V gave up 7 bases and J gave up 0 bases, with 9 bases separating them. The germline CDR1 and CDR2 sequences are SQVTM and ANQGSEA. The CDR3 loop spans 12 amino acids. The CDR3 nucleotides are TGCAGCGCTCAGGTGATGAACACTGAAGCTTTCTTT. Its translation is CSAQVMNTEAFF.

Regarding this clonotype: A read error may produce the germline difference seen at one junction end. The chain combines TRBV6-5 with TRBJ2-7, with 8 bases lining up with TRBD1. Germline assignment: CDR1 MNHEY and CDR2 SVGAGI. The CDR3 has 16 amino acids. The DNA of the CDR3 is TGTGCCAGCAGTTACGGACCGGACAGGGAACTTTACGAGCGGTACTTC. It encodes CASSYGPDRELYERYF.

This clonotype was seen at least ten times. The chain has TRBV12-5 and TRBJ2-5, with 7 bases lining up with TRBD1. CDR1 is LGHNT, CDR2 FRNRAP, per germline. J lost 2 bases, V lost 5 bases, and 5 bases had no gene match. The CDR3 covers 14 residues. CDR3 protein: CASGHRDRQETQYF. CDR3 coding DNA: TGTGCTAGTGGTCACAGGGACAGACAAGAGACCCAGTACTTC.

The CDR3 coding sequence is TGTGCCTGGAGTCCCCCTGGCCCGGGGGGTTTTAGCACTGAAGCTTTCTTT. Translating gives CAWSPPGPGGFSTEAFF. The chain couples TRBV30 to TRBJ1-1, with D possibly TRBD1 on 5 matching bases. Germline CDR1 and CDR2: GTSNPN and SVGIG (reference sequence). V dropped 2 bases and J dropped 4 bases, with 23 bases sitting between them. This CDR3 is built from 17 residues.

The chain recombines TRBV7-9 with TRBJ2-7, with a weak D call TRBD1 (5 bases). CDR3 length: 16 residues. The V end was cut by 11 bases, the J end by 0 bases, with 23 bases between. Germline V gene sequence: CDR1 SEHNR, CDR2 FQNEAQ (reference sequence). CDR3 in amino acids: CARTPAQGYYSYEQYF. The CDR3 nucleotides are TGTGCCCGCACCCCAGCCCAGGGCTACTACTCCTACGAGCAGTACTTC.

This clonotype was seen ten or more times. The chain combines TRBV7-9 with TRBJ1-2; D unresolved. The V end lost 10 bases, the J end lost 4 bases, and 10 bases lay between the germline ends. The CDR3 contains 11 residues. CDR1 SEHNR and CDR2 FQNEAQ come from the germline V gene (reference sequence). The CDR3 DNA sequence: TGTGCCACAGGTAGTGTCTATGGCTACACCTTC. It specifies CATGSVYGYTF.

This clonotype was observed many times. This chain joins TRBV29-1 and TRBJ1-2; D call uncertain. Germline V gives CDR1 SQVTM, CDR2 ANQGSEA. The V and J ends lost 2 bases and 3 bases respectively, with 13 bases between them. This CDR3 comprises 14 residues. CDR3: CSVETPASYYGYTF. CDR3 nucleotide sequence: TGCAGCGTTGAAACGCCGGCGTCTTACTATGGCTACACCTTC.